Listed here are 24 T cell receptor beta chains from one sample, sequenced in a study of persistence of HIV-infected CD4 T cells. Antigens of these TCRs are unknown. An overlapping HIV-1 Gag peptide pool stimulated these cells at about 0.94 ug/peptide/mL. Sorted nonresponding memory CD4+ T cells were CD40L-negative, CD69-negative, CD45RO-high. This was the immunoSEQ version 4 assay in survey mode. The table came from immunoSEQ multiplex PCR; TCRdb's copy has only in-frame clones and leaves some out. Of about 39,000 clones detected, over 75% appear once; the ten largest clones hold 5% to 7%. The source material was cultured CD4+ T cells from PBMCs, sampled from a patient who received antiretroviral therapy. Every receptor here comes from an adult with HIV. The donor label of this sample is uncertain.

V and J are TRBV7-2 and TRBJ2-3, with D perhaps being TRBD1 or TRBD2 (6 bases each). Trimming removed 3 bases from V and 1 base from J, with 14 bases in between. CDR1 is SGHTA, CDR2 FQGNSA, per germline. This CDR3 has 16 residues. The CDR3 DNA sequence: TGTGCCAGCAGCTTCCTGACAGGAGGGGGCACAGATACGCAGTATTTT. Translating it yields CASSFLTGGGTDTQYF.

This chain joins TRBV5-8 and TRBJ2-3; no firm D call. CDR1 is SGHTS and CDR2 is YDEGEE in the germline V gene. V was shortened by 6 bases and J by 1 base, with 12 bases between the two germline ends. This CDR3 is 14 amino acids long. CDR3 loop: CASTVGRGTDTQYF. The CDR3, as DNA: TGTGCCAGCACGGTTGGACGAGGCACAGATACGCAGTATTTT.

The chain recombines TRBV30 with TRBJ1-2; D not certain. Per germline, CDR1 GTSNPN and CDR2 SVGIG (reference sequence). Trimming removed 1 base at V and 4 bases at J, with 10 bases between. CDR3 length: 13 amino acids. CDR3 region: CAWSEGRVYGYTF. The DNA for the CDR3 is TGTGCCTGGAGTGAGGGCCGCGTCTATGGCTACACCTTC.

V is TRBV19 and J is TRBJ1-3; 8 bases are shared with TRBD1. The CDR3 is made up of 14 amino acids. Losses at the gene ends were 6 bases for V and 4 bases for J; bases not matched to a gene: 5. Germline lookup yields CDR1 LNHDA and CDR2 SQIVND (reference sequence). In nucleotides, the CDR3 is TGTGCCAGTAGAACAACAGGGGGAGGAAACACCATATATTTT. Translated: CASRTTGGGNTIYF.

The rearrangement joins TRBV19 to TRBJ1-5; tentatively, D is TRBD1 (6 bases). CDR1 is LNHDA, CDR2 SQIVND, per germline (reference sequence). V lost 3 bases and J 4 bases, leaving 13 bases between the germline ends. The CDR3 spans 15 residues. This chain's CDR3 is CASSIQGGRNQPQHF. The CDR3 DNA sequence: TGTGCCAGTAGTATCCAAGGGGGTCGGAATCAGCCCCAGCATTTT.

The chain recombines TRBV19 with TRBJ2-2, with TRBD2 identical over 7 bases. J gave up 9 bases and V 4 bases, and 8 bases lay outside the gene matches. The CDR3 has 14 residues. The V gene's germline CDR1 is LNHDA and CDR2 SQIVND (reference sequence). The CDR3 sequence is CASSSQRGRRELFF. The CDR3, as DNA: TGTGCCAGTAGTAGCCAGCGGGGTCGCCGGGAGCTGTTTTTT.

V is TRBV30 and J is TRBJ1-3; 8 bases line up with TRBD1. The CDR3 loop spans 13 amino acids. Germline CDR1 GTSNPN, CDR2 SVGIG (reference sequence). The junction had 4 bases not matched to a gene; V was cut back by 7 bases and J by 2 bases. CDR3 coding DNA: TGTGCCTCCTGGACAGGGACTGGAAACACCATATATTTT. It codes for CASWTGTGNTIYF. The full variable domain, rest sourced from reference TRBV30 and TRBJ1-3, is SQTIHQWPATLVQPVGSPLSLECTVEGTSNPNLYWYRQAAGRGLQLLFYSVGIGQISSEVPQNLSASRPQDRQFILSSKKLLLSDSGFYLCASWTGTGNTIYFGEGSWLTVV.

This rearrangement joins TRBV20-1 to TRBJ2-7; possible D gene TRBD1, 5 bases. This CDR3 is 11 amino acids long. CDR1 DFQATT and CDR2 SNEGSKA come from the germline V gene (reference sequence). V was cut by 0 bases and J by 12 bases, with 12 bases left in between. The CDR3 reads CSARELRQWYF. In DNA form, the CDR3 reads TGCAGTGCTAGAGAGTTGCGACAGTGGTACTTC.

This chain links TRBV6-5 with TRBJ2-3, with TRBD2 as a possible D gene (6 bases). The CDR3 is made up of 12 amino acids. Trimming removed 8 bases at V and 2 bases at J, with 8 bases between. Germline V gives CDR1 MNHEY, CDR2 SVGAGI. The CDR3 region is CASGGDTDTQYF. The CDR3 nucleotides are TGTGCCAGCGGCGGGGACACAGATACGCAGTATTTT.

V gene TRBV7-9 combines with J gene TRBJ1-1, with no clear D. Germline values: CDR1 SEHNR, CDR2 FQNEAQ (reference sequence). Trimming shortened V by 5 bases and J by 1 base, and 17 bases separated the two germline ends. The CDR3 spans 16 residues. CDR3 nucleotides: TGTGCCAGCAGCCCCCGGGAGGGCCGGGCGAACACTGAAGCTTTCTTT. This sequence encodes CASSPREGRANTEAFF.

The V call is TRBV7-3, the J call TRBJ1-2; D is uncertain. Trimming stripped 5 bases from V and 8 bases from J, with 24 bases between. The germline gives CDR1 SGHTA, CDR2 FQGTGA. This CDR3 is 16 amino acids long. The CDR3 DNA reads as TGTGCCAGCAGCGGGAACCTAGAAGGACCAGTGGGGGGCTACACCTTC. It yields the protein CASSGNLEGPVGGYTF.

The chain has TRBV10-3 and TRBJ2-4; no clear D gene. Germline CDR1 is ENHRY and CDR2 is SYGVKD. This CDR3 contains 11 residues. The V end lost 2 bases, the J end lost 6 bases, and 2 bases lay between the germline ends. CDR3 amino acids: CAISETNIQYF. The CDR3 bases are TGTGCCATCAGTGAGACAAACATTCAGTACTTC.

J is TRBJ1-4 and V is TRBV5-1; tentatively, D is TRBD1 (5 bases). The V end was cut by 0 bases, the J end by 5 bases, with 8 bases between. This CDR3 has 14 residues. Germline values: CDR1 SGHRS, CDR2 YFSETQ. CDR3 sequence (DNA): TGCGCCAGCAGCTTGGACAGGCTGAATGAAAAACTGTTTTTT. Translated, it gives CASSLDRLNEKLFF.

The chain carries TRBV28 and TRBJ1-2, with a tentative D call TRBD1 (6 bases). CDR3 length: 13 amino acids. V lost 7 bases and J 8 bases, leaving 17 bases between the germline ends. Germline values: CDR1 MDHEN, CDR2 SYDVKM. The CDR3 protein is CASMGQRLGGYTF. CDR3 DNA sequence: TGTGCCAGCATGGGACAACGCCTCGGGGGCTACACCTTC.

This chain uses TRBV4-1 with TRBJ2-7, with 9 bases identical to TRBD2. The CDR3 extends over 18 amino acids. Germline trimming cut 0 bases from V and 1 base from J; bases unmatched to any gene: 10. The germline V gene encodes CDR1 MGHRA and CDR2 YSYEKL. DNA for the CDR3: TGCGCCAGCAGCCAAGAAGTATTAGCGGGGGCCCCATCCTACGAGCAGTACTTC. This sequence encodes CASSQEVLAGAPSYEQYF.

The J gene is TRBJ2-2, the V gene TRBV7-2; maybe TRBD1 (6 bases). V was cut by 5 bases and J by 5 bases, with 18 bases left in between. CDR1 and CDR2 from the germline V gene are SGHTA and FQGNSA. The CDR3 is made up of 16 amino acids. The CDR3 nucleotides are TGTGCCAGCAGCGCCAAACCGGGACACGAAACCGGGGAGCTGTTTTTT. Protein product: CASSAKPGHETGELFF.

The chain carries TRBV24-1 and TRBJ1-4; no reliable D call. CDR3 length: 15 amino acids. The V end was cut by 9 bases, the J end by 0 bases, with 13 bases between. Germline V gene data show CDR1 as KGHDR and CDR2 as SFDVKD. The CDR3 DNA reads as TGTGCCACCTCGGGAGGGAAGGCAACTAATGAAAAACTGTTTTTT. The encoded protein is CATSGGKATNEKLFF.

The CDR3 here is CASGTRDRGRREKLFF. As DNA, the CDR3 is TGTGCCAGCGGGACCAGGGACAGGGGTCGTCGAGAAAAACTGTTTTTT. The chain is built from TRBV28 and TRBJ1-4; 10 positions match TRBD1. This CDR3 is built from 16 residues. V was pared by 8 bases and J by 8 bases, with 14 bases of the junction left unmatched. Germline V gives CDR1 MDHEN, CDR2 SYDVKM.

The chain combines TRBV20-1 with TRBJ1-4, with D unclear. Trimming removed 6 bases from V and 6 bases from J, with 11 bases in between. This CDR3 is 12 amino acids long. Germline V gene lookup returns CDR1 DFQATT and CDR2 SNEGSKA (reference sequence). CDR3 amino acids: CSASVQDEKLFF. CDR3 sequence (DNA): TGCAGTGCAAGTGTCCAGGATGAAAAACTGTTTTTT.

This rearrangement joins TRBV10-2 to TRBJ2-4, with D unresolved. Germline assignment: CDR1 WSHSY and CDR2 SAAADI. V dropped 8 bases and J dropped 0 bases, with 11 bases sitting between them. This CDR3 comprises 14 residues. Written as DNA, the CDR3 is TGCGCCAGCTCATCTAGTGAAGCCAAAAACATTCAGTACTTC. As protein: CASSSSEAKNIQYF.

This chain's CDR3 is CASSSPGQINEKLFF. The CDR3 DNA reads TGTGCCAGCAGTTCCCCGGGACAAATTAATGAAAAACTGTTTTTT. The chain joins TRBV28 to TRBJ1-4; the D gene is possibly TRBD1 (6 bases). CDR1 and CDR2 (germline): MDHEN, SYDVKM. The germline V and J ends were trimmed by 4 bases and 4 bases, with 13 bases remaining between them. The CDR3 has 15 amino acids.

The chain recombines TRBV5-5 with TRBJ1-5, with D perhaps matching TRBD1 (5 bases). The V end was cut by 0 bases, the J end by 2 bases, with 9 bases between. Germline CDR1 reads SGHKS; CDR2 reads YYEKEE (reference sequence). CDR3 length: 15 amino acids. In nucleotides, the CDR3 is TGTGCCAGCAGCTTGGTGTTGGGGGGCAATCAGCCCCAGCATTTT. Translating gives CASSLVLGGNQPQHF.

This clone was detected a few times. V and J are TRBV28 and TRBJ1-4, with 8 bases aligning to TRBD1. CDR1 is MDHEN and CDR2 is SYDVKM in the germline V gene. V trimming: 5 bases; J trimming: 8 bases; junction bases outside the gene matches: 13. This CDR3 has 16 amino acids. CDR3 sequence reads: CASSPRTGLGREKLFF. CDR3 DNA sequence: TGTGCCAGCAGTCCTAGGACAGGGTTAGGTAGGGAAAAACTGTTTTTT.

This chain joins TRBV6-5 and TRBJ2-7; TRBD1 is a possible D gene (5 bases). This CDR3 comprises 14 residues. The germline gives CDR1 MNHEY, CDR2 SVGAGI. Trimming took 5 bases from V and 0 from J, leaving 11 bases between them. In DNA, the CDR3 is TGTGCCAGCAGTCTGGACACCTACTCCTACGAGCAGTACTTC. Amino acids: CASSLDTYSYEQYF.